The T cell receptor (beta chain) under discussion was sequenced for a study of memory CD4+ T cells and cytomegalovirus serostatus. Study outcomes and limitations: Of 150 to 200 reported CMV TCRbeta sequences, just over 65 were found in memory CD4+ repertoires.

The protocol was immunoSEQ multiplex PCR, while the TCRdb copy is restricted to in-frame clones and leaves out a portion. The data show 25,000 to 30,000 clones, about 76% seen once. Single viable CD3+CD4+CD8-CD45RO+ cells were sorted as the memory CD4+ T cells. Looked up from germline, CDR1 is SGDLS and CDR2 is YYNGEE. V was pared by 4 bases and J by 5 bases, with 6 bases of the junction left unmatched. The CDR3 length is 15 residues. As to this clone: The antigen remains undetermined.

Sequencing used memory CD4+ T cells from blood. The TCR originated in an adult in good health and CMV-seronegative. This chain uses TRBV9 with TRBJ2-1, with 10 bases matching TRBD2. CDR3: CASSSGLAANNEQFF. DNA for the CDR3: TGTGCCAGCAGCTCCGGACTAGCGGCCAACAATGAGCAGTTCTTC. Using reference TRBV9 and TRBJ2-1 for the parts outside the CDR3, the full variable domain is DSGVTQTPKHLITATGQRVTLRCSPRSGDLSVYWYQQSLDQGLQFLIQYYNGEERAKGNILERFSAQQFPDLHSELNLSSLELGDSALYFCASSSGLAANNEQFFGPGTRLTVL.